A selection of T cell receptor beta chains follows, all from one sample in a study of neurological immune-mediated disorders. TCRdb re-derived calls from the 5' RACE reads in MiXCR, one entry per CDR3 protein. The sample shows around 46,000 distinct CDR3 sequences, just under 4.5% of them seen only once. The sample consisted of PBMCs. Receptor source: an older woman with multiple sclerosis. CDR3s include the opening cysteine and the closing phenylalanine or tryptophan. A D gene is named only where the DNA matches it firmly. Clone size is not always given. Where it is, it says once, few, many or a class for expanded clones.

>13|many|-|TRBJ1-1|TRBV20-1
CSASLQMNTEAFF
TGCAGTGCTAGCTTGCAGATGAACACTGAAGCTTTCTTT
>15|many|-|TRBJ2-6|TRBV5-1
CASSSERAGANVLTF
TGCGCCAGCAGCTCCGAGCGGGCTGGGGCCAACGTCCTGACTTTC
>14|-|TRBD1|TRBJ1-1|TRBV29-1
CSVAWQGAGTEAFF
TGCAGCGTTGCCTGGCAGGGGGCGGGCACTGAAGCTTTCTTT
>14|many|-|TRBJ2-1|TRBV2
CASSIRTNDNEQFF
TGTGCCAGCAGTATAAGGACTAACGACAATGAGCAGTTCTTC
>15|few|-|TRBJ1-3|TRBV14
CASSPHGSSGNTIYF
TGTGCCAGCAGCCCCCATGGGAGCTCTGGAAACACCATATATTTT
>13|many|-|TRBJ2-3|TRBV5-1
CASSLISLDTQYF
TGCGCCAGCAGCTTGATTTCCCTGGATACGCAGTATTTT
>17|many|-|TRBJ2-1|TRBV7-8
CASSLTQRRQIYNEQFF
TGTGCCAGCAGCTTAACCCAAAGGAGACAGATCTACAATGAGCAGTTCTTC
>14|many|-|TRBJ1-1|TRBV5-1
CASSLAAAGTEAFF
TGCGCCAGCAGCTTGGCCGCGGCGGGAACTGAAGCTTTCTTT
>13|many|-|TRBJ1-2|TRBV28
CASGITGLYGYTF
TGTGCCAGCGGCATTACAGGCCTATACGGCTACACCTTC
>13|-|-|TRBJ2-1|TRBV7-3
CASSGSTWHEQFF
TGTGCCAGCAGCGGCTCGACATGGCATGAGCAGTTCTTC
>13|many|TRBD2|TRBJ2-1|TRBV29-1
CSAEEGRGNEQFF
TGCAGCGCAGAGGAAGGGAGGGGCAATGAGCAGTTCTTC
>14|many|-|TRBJ1-2|TRBV7-2
CASSLGAGAGGYTF
TGTGCCAGCAGCTTAGGTGCTGGGGCCGGTGGCTACACCTTC
>13|many|-|TRBJ1-1|TRBV7-2
CASSLPVNTEAFF
TGTGCCAGCAGCTTACCAGTGAACACTGAAGCTTTCTTT
>15|few|-|TRBJ2-6|TRBV20-1
CREGGALSGANVLTF
TGCAGGGAAGGAGGGGCCCTCTCTGGGGCCAACGTCCTGACTTTC
>14|many|-|TRBJ2-5|TRBV20-1
CSAFGTLPKETQYF
TGCAGTGCTTTCGGGACTCTCCCGAAAGAGACCCAGTACTTC
>17|many|TRBD1|TRBJ1-3|TRBV10-3
CAISGTGATGLGNTIYF
TGTGCCATCAGCGGGACAGGGGCGACAGGACTCGGAAACACCATATATTTT
>11|-|-|TRBJ2-5|TRBV20-1
CSATSPETQYF
TGCAGTGCTACAAGCCCAGAGACCCAGTACTTC
>13|many|-|TRBJ2-2|TRBV4-1
CASSQDGGGELFF
TGCGCCAGCAGCCAAGATGGGGGTGGGGAGCTGTTTTTT
>15|many|TRBD1|TRBJ2-7|TRBV7-2
CASSLAGQGSYEQYF
TGTGCCAGCAGCTTAGCGGGACAGGGGTCCTACGAGCAGTACTTC
>14|many|-|TRBJ2-1|TRBV5-8
CASSLAPGYNEQFF
TGTGCCAGCAGCTTGGCTCCAGGGTACAATGAGCAGTTCTTC
>10|many|-|TRBJ2-5|TRBV18
CASSEETQYF
TGTGCCAGCTCGGAAGAGACCCAGTACTTC
>14|-|-|TRBJ2-7|TRBV20-1
CSARRDSYSYEQYF
TGCAGTGCCAGGAGGGACAGTTACTCCTACGAGCAGTACTTC
>12|many|-|TRBJ2-2|TRBV20-1
CSAPLGGGELFF
TGCAGTGCCCCCTTGGGGGGCGGGGAGCTGTTTTTT
>13|many|-|TRBJ2-3|TRBV20-1
CSQSGGGTDTQYF
TGCAGCCAGTCTGGGGGCGGGACAGATACGCAGTATTTT
>14|few|-|TRBJ1-6|TRBV20-1
CSARGGQPHSPLHF
TGCAGTGCTAGAGGAGGACAGCCTCATTCACCCCTCCACTTT
>14|many|-|TRBJ2-3|TRBV5-1
CASSRRGYTDTQYF
TGCGCCAGCAGCCGCCGGGGATACACAGATACGCAGTATTTT
>17|many|-|TRBJ1-1|TRBV4-1
CASSQDGGSALNTEAFF
TGCGCCAGCAGCCAAGATGGGGGAAGTGCCCTGAACACTGAAGCTTTCTTT
>15|few|-|TRBJ2-2|TRBV12-3/TRBV12-4
CASSSPRGGTGELFF
TGTGCCAGCAGTTCCCCCCGGGGCGGCACCGGGGAGCTGTTTTTT
>12|many|-|TRBJ1-1|TRBV29-1
CSVVGPDTEAFF
TGCAGCGTTGTGGGTCCAGACACTGAAGCTTTCTTT
>14|many|-|TRBJ1-5|TRBV12-3/TRBV12-4
CASSLAGSNQPQHF
TGTGCCAGCAGTTTAGCGGGAAGCAATCAGCCCCAGCATTTT
>15|many|-|TRBJ2-1|TRBV12-3/TRBV12-4
CASSLAGDLGYEQFF
TGTGCCAGCAGTTTAGCGGGGGATCTAGGTTATGAGCAGTTCTTC
>15|-|-|TRBJ1-5|TRBV4-1
CASSQLYFTNQPQHF
TGCGCCAGCAGCCAACTTTATTTTACCAATCAGCCCCAGCATTTT
>16|many|TRBD2|TRBJ2-2|TRBV5-4
CASSSGLAGITGELFF
TGTGCCAGCAGCTCGGGACTAGCGGGAATCACCGGGGAGCTGTTTTTT
>14|many|-|TRBJ2-7|TRBV7-7
CASSPRGVDGEQYF
TGTGCTAGCAGCCCCAGAGGGGTGGACGGCGAGCAGTACTTC
>14|-|TRBD1|TRBJ2-3|TRBV12-3/TRBV12-4
CASSPTGGADTQYF
TGTGCCAGCAGTCCAACAGGGGGCGCAGATACGCAGTATTTT
>16|many|TRBD2|TRBJ2-3|TRBV29-1
CSVVGSGGLGADTQYF
TGCAGCGTCGTGGGTAGCGGGGGCCTAGGAGCAGATACGCAGTATTTT
>14|many|-|TRBJ2-1|TRBV7-8
CASSGLFRGNEQFF
TGTGCCAGCAGCGGACTATTCCGGGGGAATGAGCAGTTCTTC
>14|many|TRBD1|TRBJ2-5|TRBV20-1
CSANPGTGQETQYF
TGCAGTGCTAATCCCGGGACAGGGCAAGAGACCCAGTACTTC
>15|few|-|TRBJ1-6|TRBV5-1
CASSLEPDGNSPLHF
TGCGCCAGCAGCTTAGAACCGGACGGTAATTCACCCCTCCACTTT
>13|many|-|TRBJ1-1|TRBV7-8
CASSLVGAGEAFF
TGTGCCAGCAGCTTAGTGGGTGCAGGGGAAGCTTTCTTT
>16|many|TRBD2|TRBJ2-3|TRBV10-3
CAIAPGLAGVLDTQYF
TGTGCCATCGCGCCGGGACTAGCGGGGGTTTTAGATACGCAGTATTTT
>13|few|-|TRBJ1-2|TRBV20-1
CSATPGRNYGYTF
TGCAGTGCTACCCCGGGACGGAACTATGGCTACACCTTC
>15|many|TRBD1|TRBJ2-2|TRBV5-1
CASSPSRGKAGELFF
TGCGCCAGCAGCCCCTCCAGGGGGAAGGCCGGGGAGCTGTTTTTT
>12|many|-|TRBJ2-1|TRBV5-1
CASSPGGHEQFF
TGCGCCAGCAGCCCCGGGGGGCATGAGCAGTTCTTC
>13|many|-|TRBJ2-7|TRBV12-3/TRBV12-4
CASSLGQLWEQYF
TGTGCCAGCAGTTTAGGACAGCTCTGGGAGCAGTACTTC
>13|many|-|TRBJ2-3|TRBV5-1
CASSQGHTDTQYF
TGCGCCAGCTCCCAGGGTCACACAGATACGCAGTATTTT
>16|-|-|TRBJ2-7|TRBV5-1
CASSWGTGYASREQYF
TGCGCCAGCAGCTGGGGCACAGGGTACGCGTCTCGGGAGCAGTACTTC
>13|-|-|TRBJ1-6|TRBV20-1
CSAQAPYNSPLHF
TGCAGTGCCCAAGCCCCCTATAATTCACCCCTCCACTTT
>13|-|-|TRBJ2-7|TRBV5-1
CASSLGSVYEQYF
TGCGCCAGCAGCTTGGGCTCGGTCTACGAGCAGTACTTC
>14|many|-|TRBJ2-3|TRBV5-1
CASSLAVPTDTQYF
TGCGCCAGCAGCTTGGCGGTCCCAACAGATACGCAGTATTTT
>15|few|-|TRBJ1-2|TRBV5-6
CASTVLQGMDYGYTF
TGTGCCAGCACCGTACTACAGGGTATGGACTATGGCTACACTTTC
>14|few|-|TRBJ2-1|TRBV20-1
CSARDSRSFNEQFF
TGCAGTGCTAGAGATAGCCGCTCGTTCAATGAGCAGTTCTTC
>13|many|-|TRBJ1-5|TRBV2
CASSQGPDQPQHF
TGTGCCAGCAGCCAGGGTCCGGATCAGCCCCAGCATTTT
>11|many|-|TRBJ2-2|TRBV12-3/TRBV12-4
CASGGNGELFF
TGTGCCAGCGGAGGGAACGGGGAGCTGTTTTTT